Below are 16 T cell receptor beta chains sequenced from a single sample in a study of blood T cell repertoires in COVID-19. The method was immunoSEQ multiplex PCR; TCRdb's version includes in-frame clones alone and lacks a portion of them. The sample has more than 100,000 clones, 87% seen once. The sequencing input was peripheral blood. These receptors were obtained from a man in his forties or fifties with active COVID-19.

The rearrangement joins TRBV29-1 to TRBJ1-3; no clear D. The CDR3 extends over 13 amino acids. Between the trimmed V and J ends, which lost 3 bases and 4 bases, there was a span of 10 bases. The germline V gene has CDR1 SQVTM and CDR2 ANQGSEA. Here the CDR3 DNA reads TGCAGCGTTGAGGTTACTGCCGGAAACACCATATATTTT. This gives the protein CSVEVTAGNTIYF.

The chain carries TRBV7-2 and TRBJ2-3, with 8 nucleotides matching TRBD2. J was trimmed by 5 bases and V by 6 bases; bases with no gene match: 10. This CDR3 has 15 residues. Germline-derived CDR1 and CDR2 are SGHTA and FQGNSA. In nucleotides, the CDR3 is TGTGCCAGCAGTCTTCCCTCGGGGGGGCGAGATACGCAGTATTTT. It specifies CASSLPSGGRDTQYF.

V and J are TRBV5-5 and TRBJ1-1; the D is unclear. The CDR3 covers 16 residues. V shed 7 bases and J shed 1 base, with 20 bases lying between them. The germline gives CDR1 SGHKS, CDR2 YYEKEE (reference sequence). CDR3 sequence reads: CASALEDSAPNTEAFF. The CDR3 DNA is TGTGCCAGCGCCCTAGAGGACTCAGCGCCGAACACTGAAGCTTTCTTT.

The V and J genes are TRBV6-5 and TRBJ1-5, with TRBD1 as a possible D gene (6 bases). This CDR3 contains 13 residues. From germline, CDR1 is MNHEY and CDR2 SVGAGI. Trimming pared 4 bases from V and 7 bases from J, leaving 11 bases between. Here the CDR3 DNA reads TGTGCCAGCAGTTCAGGGGTGGGGCAGCCCCAGCATTTT. This sequence encodes CASSSGVGQPQHF.

The rearrangement uses TRBV2 and TRBJ2-7; 9 nucleotides agree with TRBD2. This CDR3 is built from 13 residues. Per the germline V gene, CDR1 is SNHLY and CDR2 is FYNNEI. With 2 bases clipped from V and 7 bases from J, the junction kept 3 bases outside the gene matches. CDR3 bases: TGTGCCAGCAGTGAATATACTAGCGGGGAGCAGTACTTC. As protein: CASSEYTSGEQYF.

The chain combines TRBV4-1 with TRBJ1-3, with 7 bases aligning to TRBD1. Germline V gene sequence: CDR1 MGHRA, CDR2 YSYEKL. V trimming: 3 bases; J trimming: 0 bases; junction bases outside the gene matches: 11. This CDR3 has 18 residues. The CDR3 region is CASSHLLDRSHSGNTIYF. The CDR3 coding sequence is TGCGCCAGCAGCCACCTTCTGGACAGGAGCCACTCTGGAAACACCATATATTTT.

This sequence joins TRBV4-3 and TRBJ1-2; 7 positions agree with TRBD1. The germline gives CDR1 LGHNA, CDR2 YSLEER. With V trimmed by 3 bases and J by 7 bases, 8 bases remained unmatched. The CDR3 has 14 residues. CDR3 nucleotides: TGCGCCAGCAGCCAGACGACAGGGTTAGGTGGCTACACCTTC. Protein product: CASSQTTGLGGYTF.

The rearrangement joins TRBV6-2 or TRBV6-3 to TRBJ2-1; 11 bases line up with TRBD2. Unmatched junction bases numbered 9, after V lost 5 bases and J lost 9 bases. This CDR3 region has 15 residues. From germline, CDR1 is MNHEY and CDR2 SVGEGT. CDR3 loop: CASSPPLAGVGEQFF. The CDR3, as DNA: TGTGCCAGCAGTCCCCCACTAGCGGGGGTCGGTGAGCAGTTCTTC.

This chain uses TRBV14 with TRBJ2-7, with a possible D match to TRBD1 (6 bases). Germline V gene sequence: CDR1 SGHDN, CDR2 FVKESK. The CDR3 contains 14 residues. Trimming took 3 bases from V and 6 from J, leaving 15 bases between them. CDR3 region: CASSQGRGSAEQYF. Written as DNA, the CDR3 is TGTGCCAGCAGCCAGGGAAGGGGGTCCGCCGAGCAGTACTTC.

The chain uses TRBV11-2 and TRBJ2-3, with TRBD2 matching 7 bases. The ends lost 7 bases at V and 3 bases at J; junction bases unmatched: 7. The length of the CDR3 is 14 residues. Germline CDR1 SGHAT, CDR2 FQNNGV. The CDR3 sequence: CASTWVGGTDTQYF. CDR3 nucleotides: TGTGCCAGCACCTGGGTGGGAGGGACAGATACGCAGTATTTT.

The J gene is TRBJ2-1, the V gene TRBV7-6; the match to TRBD2 covers 10 bases. The V segment lost 1 base and the J segment 5 bases; nucleotides outside the gene matches: 2. Germline V gene data show CDR1 as SGHVS and CDR2 as FNYEAQ. This CDR3 has 15 amino acids. The CDR3 spells CASSLVGLADNEQFF. The DNA for the CDR3 is TGTGCCAGCAGCTTAGTAGGACTAGCGGACAATGAGCAGTTCTTC.

The genes are TRBV11-2 and TRBJ2-5; TRBD1 matches 9 bases. Per germline, CDR1 SGHAT and CDR2 FQNNGV. This CDR3 has 13 amino acids. V lost 5 bases to trimming and J lost 4 bases; unmatched junction nucleotides: 2. The CDR3 nucleotides read TGTGCCAGCAGCCGGGGACAGGGAGAGACCCAGTACTTC. It encodes CASSRGQGETQYF.

Remarks on this clone: The germline gene is not matched at one end of the junction; a read error may be the cause. The chain links TRBV29-1 to TRBJ2-2, with D possibly TRBD2 on 7 matching bases. The germline V gene has CDR1 SQVTM and CDR2 ANQGSEA. This CDR3 is built from 14 residues. DNA of the CDR3: TGCAGCGTTAAGGAGCGGGGACACACCGGGAAGCTGTTTTTT. Translation gives CSVKERGHTGKLFF.

A single count supports this clone. The chain is built from TRBV19 and TRBJ1-6, with unresolved D. Germline CDR1 LNHDA, CDR2 SQIVND (reference sequence). V was clipped by 6 bases and J by 4 bases, with 10 bases between them. There are 14 residues in the CDR3. For the CDR3, the DNA is TGTGCCAGTAGAACAAGCGAGTATAATTCACCCCTCCACTTT. This translates into CASRTSEYNSPLHF.

The chain employs TRBV6-4 and TRBJ2-5, with TRBD2 identical over 7 bases. V lost 7 bases and J lost 6; bases outside the gene matches: 8. The CDR3 extends over 13 amino acids. Germline V gene data show CDR1 as MRHNA and CDR2 as SNTAGT. Here the CDR3 reads CASMLLAWKTQYF. CDR3 DNA: TGTGCCAGCATGTTACTAGCGTGGAAGACCCAGTACTTC.

For the CDR3, the DNA is TGCGCCAGCAGCTTGGCGGCTAGCGGGGGGGGAAAAGAAGAGACCCAGTACTTC. Its protein product is CASSLAASGGGKEETQYF. This chain links TRBV5-1 with TRBJ2-5; 12 bases agree with TRBD2. V shed 0 bases, J shed 3 bases, and the junction held 9 bases outside the gene matches. Germline V gene sequence: CDR1 SGHRS, CDR2 YFSETQ. This CDR3 has 18 amino acids.